This TCR beta chain was sequenced during a study of blood T cell repertoires in COVID-19. Across the whole study: The United States, Italy and Spain were the sources of the acute and convalescent COVID-19 samples. From T cells, B-cell-depleted T cells, or PBMCs came the material, which was cDNA or gDNA.

This CDR3 comprises 14 residues. The trim removed 3 bases at V and 6 bases at J, leaving 7 bases unmatched. Germline V gives CDR1 SGHRS, CDR2 YFSETQ. Per the original methods: Nucleated cell counts were estimated from reference gene primer amplification. The assay was immunoSEQ multiplex PCR, and TCRdb's table has in-frame clones only and misses some. V, J and clone size are taken as reported in that table, and D and trimming were inferred from the DNA itself. The table includes 53,000 or so clones, 65% to 80% detected once. The source is a man aged 55 to 70 with acute or convalescent COVID-19. The chain recombines TRBV5-1 with TRBJ2-7, with TRBD1 identical over 9 bases. Sequencing was performed on peripheral blood. The DNA for the CDR3 is TGCGCCAGCAGCTCGACAGGGGGAGACGGCGAGCAGTACTTC. Encoded protein: CASSSTGGDGEQYF.